The sequence of this T cell receptor (beta chain) was determined in a study of control samples from healthy donors and cancer patients. Here immunoSEQ multiplex PCR was the method, and the copy in TCRdb shows in-frame clones only, minus some. The profile shows 130,000 to 150,000 clones, about 94% of them singletons. V was clipped by 0 bases and J by 14 bases, with 13 bases between them. The CDR3 spans 13 residues. In germline, CDR1 is MNHEY, CDR2 SVGAGI. The chain links TRBV6-5 to TRBJ1-4; D unresolved. The sequence was collected from a man in his fifties or sixties with colorectal cancer. Source material: PBMCs. In nucleotides, the CDR3 is TGTGCCAGCAGTTACTCGAGTCTCGGGCACCTGTTTTTT. Translated, it gives CASSYSSLGHLFF.